These 3 T cell receptor beta chains came from one sample sequenced in a study of CXCR3-negative and CXCR3-positive naive CD8 T cells. Broader study findings: Compared with CXCR3-negative naive cells, CXCR3-positive naive cells showed more hydrophobic TRB CDR3s.

The authors prepared UMI-labeled TRB cDNA libraries by 5' RACE. TCRdb re-analyzed the 5' RACE reads; it lists each CDR3 protein once, without DNA. The table gives some 130,000 distinct CDR3 sequences; the top ten clones make up around 0.41% of it. Their cognate antigens are unknown. Material: naive CXCR3+ CD8+ T cells from blood. Indicated subset: CD45RO-CCR7+CD27+CD95- naive CD8+ T cells expressing CXCR3 (TNR3+). The receptor set was obtained from a human donor in good health. Some clones in this sample may be carry-over from other donors' samples.

Here the CDR3 reads CASSTGTGITPLHF. This chain links TRBV9 with TRBJ1-6; absent DNA, TCRdb's TRBD1 call cannot be checked. The CDR3 length is 14 residues. CDR1 and CDR2 from the germline V gene are SGDLS and YYNGEE. Complete variable domain (other parts from reference TRBV9 and TRBJ1-6): DSGVTQTPKHLITATGQRVTLRCSPRSGDLSVYWYQQSLDQGLQFLIQYYNGEERAKGNILERFSAQQFPDLHSELNLSSLELGDSALYFCASSTGTGITPLHFGNGTRLTVT.

The chain combines TRBV29-1 with TRBJ2-1; TCRdb names TRBD1, which stays unverified in the absence of DNA. Germline lookup yields CDR1 SQVTM and CDR2 ANQGSEA. This CDR3 contains 11 residues. CDR3 sequence: CSTKGYAEQFF.

The chain is built from TRBV4-1 and TRBJ2-3; TCRdb reports TRBD1, a call that lacks DNA to check it against. This CDR3 region has 15 residues. Germline V gene data show CDR1 as MGHRA and CDR2 as YSYEKL. The CDR3 is CASSRTSGSTDTQYF.